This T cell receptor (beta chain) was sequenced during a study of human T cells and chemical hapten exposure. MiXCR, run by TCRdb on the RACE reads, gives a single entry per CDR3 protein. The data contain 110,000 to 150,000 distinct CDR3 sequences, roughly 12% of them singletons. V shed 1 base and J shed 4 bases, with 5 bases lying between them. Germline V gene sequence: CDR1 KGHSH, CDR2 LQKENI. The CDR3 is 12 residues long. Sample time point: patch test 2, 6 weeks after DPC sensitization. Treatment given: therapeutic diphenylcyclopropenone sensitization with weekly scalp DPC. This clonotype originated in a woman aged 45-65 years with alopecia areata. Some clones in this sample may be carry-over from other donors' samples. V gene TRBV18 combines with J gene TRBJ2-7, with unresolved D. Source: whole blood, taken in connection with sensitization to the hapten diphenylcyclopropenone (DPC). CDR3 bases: TGTGCCAGCTCACCACAGAAATACGAGCAGTACTTC. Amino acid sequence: CASSPQKYEQYF.